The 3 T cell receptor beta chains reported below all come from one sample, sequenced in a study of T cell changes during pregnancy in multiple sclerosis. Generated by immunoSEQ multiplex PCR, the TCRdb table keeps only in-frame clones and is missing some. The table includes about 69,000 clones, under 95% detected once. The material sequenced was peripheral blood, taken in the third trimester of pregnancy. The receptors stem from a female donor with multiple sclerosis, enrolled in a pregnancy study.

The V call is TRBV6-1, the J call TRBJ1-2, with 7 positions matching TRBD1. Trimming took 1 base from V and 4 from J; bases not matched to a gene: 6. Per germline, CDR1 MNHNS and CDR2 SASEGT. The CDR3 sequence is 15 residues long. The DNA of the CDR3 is TGTGCCAGCAGTGAAGTTCCCGGGACAGCCTATGGCTACACCTTC. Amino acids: CASSEVPGTAYGYTF.

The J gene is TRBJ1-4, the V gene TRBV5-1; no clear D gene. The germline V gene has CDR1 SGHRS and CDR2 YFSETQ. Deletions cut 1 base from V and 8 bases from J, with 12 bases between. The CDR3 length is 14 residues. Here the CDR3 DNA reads TGCGCCAGCAGCTTGAACCCCGGGGAGGAAAAACTGTTTTTT. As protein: CASSLNPGEEKLFF.

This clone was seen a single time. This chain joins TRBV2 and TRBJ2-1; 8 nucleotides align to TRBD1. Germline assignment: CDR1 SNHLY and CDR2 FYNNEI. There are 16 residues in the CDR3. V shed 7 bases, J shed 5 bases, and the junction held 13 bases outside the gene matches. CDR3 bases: TGTGCCAGCACACCTCCAAACGGACAGGGACACAATGAGCAGTTCTTC. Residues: CASTPPNGQGHNEQFF.